The 15 T cell receptor beta chains presented below share a single source sample, sequenced in a study of cytomegalovirus exposure and HLA in healthy donors. 13 Jbeta primers and 60 Vbeta primers were used for the PCR. Clones were sequenced by immunoSEQ multiplex PCR, and TCRdb holds only the in-frame ones, with some missing. The sample lists some 100,000 clones; approximately 79% were seen once. Material for sequencing was PBMCs. Receptor source: a man in his forties or fifties in good health and CMV-seropositive.

The V and J genes are TRBV28 and TRBJ2-6; D is possibly TRBD1 (6 bases). CDR3 length: 15 residues. Trimming cost V 3 bases and J 1 base, with 7 bases left between them. CDR1 MDHEN and CDR2 SYDVKM come from the germline V gene. The CDR3 protein is CASSFQGSGANVLTF. In DNA form, the CDR3 reads TGTGCCAGCAGTTTTCAGGGGTCTGGGGCCAACGTCCTGACTTTC.

J is TRBJ2-2 and V is TRBV2; 7 bases align to TRBD1. The V gene's germline CDR1 is SNHLY and CDR2 FYNNEI. CDR3 length: 14 amino acids. The V segment lost 6 bases and the J segment 2 bases; nucleotides outside the gene matches: 3. Here the CDR3 reads CASSRDSNTGELFF. The CDR3 DNA reads TGTGCCAGCAGCCGGGACAGCAACACCGGGGAGCTGTTTTTT.

V gene TRBV5-4 combines with J gene TRBJ1-3; 8 bases map to TRBD1. This CDR3 has 13 amino acids. The junction had 7 bases not matched to a gene; V was cut back by 6 bases and J by 8 bases. Germline V gene sequence: CDR1 SGHNT, CDR2 YYREEE (reference sequence). The CDR3 region is CASTDRGVDTIYF. The DNA for the CDR3 is TGTGCCAGCACCGACAGGGGTGTTGACACCATATATTTT.

The rearrangement uses TRBV21-1 and TRBJ2-5; the table's D call, TRBD2, was not checked against the DNA. TRBV21-1 is a listed pseudogene. The CDR3 sequence is 16 residues long. CDR3: CASSNPKREVQETQYF. The CDR3 bases are TGTGCCAGCAGCAACCCTAAGCGGGAGGTCCAAGAGACCCAGTACTTC.

A note on this clone: One junction end does not reproduce the germline sequence, and a read error may be involved. V gene TRBV7-9 combines with J gene TRBJ2-2, with 8 nucleotides matching TRBD2. Germline V gene data show CDR1 as SEHNR and CDR2 as FQNEAQ (reference sequence). This CDR3 is built from 16 residues. This CDR3 is CSSSSPPGGPPGELFF. CDR3 in DNA: TGTTCCAGCAGCTCTCCGCCGGGAGGGCCACCCGGGGAGCTGTTTTTT. The complete variable domain, with remaining parts taken from reference TRBV7-9 and TRBJ2-2, reads DTGVSQNPRHKITKRGQNVTFRCDPISEHNRLYWYRQTLGQGPEFLTYFQNEAQLEKSRLLSDRFSAERPKGSFSTLEIQRTEQGDSAMYLCSSSSPPGGPPGELFFGEGSRLTVL.

CDR3 bases: TGTGCCAGCAGCCCCTCTTTAGGAGGGCCCTTGTTCTACACCTTC. Translated: CASSPSLGGPLFYTF. V gene TRBV7-9 combines with J gene TRBJ1-2; D uncertain. The V end lost 5 bases, the J end lost 10 bases, and 23 bases lay between the germline ends. The length of the CDR3 is 15 residues. The germline V gene has CDR1 SEHNR and CDR2 FQNEAQ (reference sequence).

The chain has TRBV6-5 and TRBJ2-7, with D possibly TRBD2 on 5 matching bases. This CDR3 has 14 residues. Germline V CDR1 and CDR2: MNHEY, SVGAGI. The V end lost 10 bases, the J end lost 5 bases, and 21 bases lay between the germline ends. The CDR3 DNA reads as TGTGCCATCAGCCCCGGGGAACACTCGGACGAGCAGTACTTC. It is translated as CAISPGEHSDEQYF.

This chain links TRBV14 with TRBJ2-2; no reliable D call. CDR1 is SGHDN and CDR2 is FVKESK in the germline V gene. Trimming removed 4 bases from V and 8 bases from J, with 11 bases in between. This CDR3 comprises 13 residues. CDR3 sequence (DNA): TGTGCCAGCAGCCCCCCAAAGCGAGGGGAGCTGTTTTTT. This gives the protein CASSPPKRGELFF.

The V call is TRBV29-1, the J call TRBJ2-5; 11 nucleotides align to TRBD1. Germline assignment: CDR1 SQVTM and CDR2 ANQGSEA. V trimming: 3 bases; J trimming: 5 bases; junction bases outside the gene matches: 2. CDR3 length: 13 residues. CDR3 sequence reads: CSVEGQGVETQYF. The CDR3 nucleotides read TGCAGCGTTGAGGGACAGGGGGTGGAGACCCAGTACTTC. Supplemented by reference TRBV29-1 and TRBJ2-5, the full variable domain reads SAVISQKPSRDICQRGTSLTIQCQVDSQVTMMFWYRQQPGQSLTLIATANQGSEATYESGFVIDKFPISRPNLTFSTLTVSNMSPEDSSIYLCSVEGQGVETQYFGPGTRLLVL.

The chain combines TRBV6-5 with TRBJ1-2; TRBD1 might be the D (5 bases). This CDR3 region has 12 residues. Germline V CDR1 and CDR2: MNHEY, SVGAGI. V was cut by 7 bases and J by 8 bases, with 14 bases left in between. CDR3 sequence (DNA): TGTGCCAGCATTGGGGCAGTCTCGGGCTACACCTTC. Amino acids: CASIGAVSGYTF.

The sample holds one count of this clone. The rearrangement uses TRBV10-2 and TRBJ1-4, with 8 bases fitting TRBD1. There are 15 residues in the CDR3. The V gene end was trimmed by 8 bases and the J gene end by 0 bases; junction bases not matched to a gene: 5. Germline CDR1 WSHSY, CDR2 SAAADI. In nucleotides, the CDR3 is TGCGCCAGCGGGGACAGGTTTTCAACTAATGAAAAACTGTTTTTT. Its translation is CASGDRFSTNEKLFF.

The V gene is TRBV15, the J gene TRBJ1-5, with 12 bases fitting TRBD1. This CDR3 region has 16 residues. CDR1 is LNHNV and CDR2 is YYDKDF in the germline V gene (reference sequence). The V gene end was trimmed by 5 bases and the J gene end by 1 base; junction bases not matched to a gene: 3. In DNA, the CDR3 is TGTGCCACCAGCGGGACAGGGGGCTACAGCAATCAGCCCCAGCATTTT. Translated, it gives CATSGTGGYSNQPQHF.

This clone has more than one count but fewer than ten. V usage is TRBV2 and J usage is TRBJ1-1; TRBD1 aligns across 7 bases. Looked up from germline, CDR1 is SNHLY and CDR2 is FYNNEI. The ends lost 7 bases at V and 7 bases at J; junction bases unmatched: 9. This CDR3 is 13 amino acids long. CDR3 nucleotide sequence: TGTGCCAGCACTAGAGAGGGGGCAAATGAAGCTTTCTTT. Translation: CASTREGANEAFF.

This clone was counted a few times. The chain recombines TRBV7-9 with TRBJ1-2; TRBD1 aligns across 7 bases. Germline values: CDR1 SEHNR, CDR2 FQNEAQ (reference sequence). The CDR3 length is 14 residues. J lost 8 bases, V lost 0 bases, and 6 bases had no gene match. CDR3 amino acids: CASSLAAGDSGYTF. The CDR3 region has the DNA TGTGCCAGCAGCTTAGCGGCAGGGGACAGCGGCTACACCTTC. The full variable domain, in which reference TRBV7-9 and TRBJ1-2 provide the parts outside the CDR3, is DTGVSQNPRHKITKRGQNVTFRCDPISEHNRLYWYRQTLGQGPEFLTYFQNEAQLEKSRLLSDRFSAERPKGSFSTLEIQRTEQGDSAMYLCASSLAAGDSGYTFGSGTRLTVV.

For the CDR3, the DNA is TGTGCCAGCAGCTTAGAGCGGGGGGGCCCAGATACGCAGTATTTT. Its protein is CASSLERGGPDTQYF. V is TRBV7-9 and J is TRBJ2-3; 10 positions match TRBD2. V was clipped by 1 base and J by 4 bases; unmatched bases: 2. The germline gives CDR1 SEHNR, CDR2 FQNEAQ (reference sequence). The CDR3 runs to 15 residues.